This T cell receptor beta chain was profiled in a study of blood T cell repertoires in COVID-19. Study information: Sample material is recorded as cDNA or gDNA derived from T cells, B-cell-depleted T cells, or PBMCs.

The V end lost 0 bases, the J end lost 6 bases, and 9 bases lay between the germline ends. The CDR3 spans 14 residues. Germline lookup yields CDR1 MRHNA and CDR2 SNTAGT. Produced via immunoSEQ multiplex PCR; TCRdb's table is partial and in-frame only. Counted here are 95,000 to 150,000 clones, 65% to 85% occurring once; the ten biggest clones make up roughly 4.3%. The rearrangement uses TRBV6-4 and TRBJ1-5, with D perhaps TRBD1 (5 bases). The source of this sequence is a woman aged 70-85 years with acute or convalescent COVID-19. The sequenced sample consisted of peripheral blood. CDR3 residues: CASSDSAGLQPQHF. The CDR3 nucleotides are TGTGCCAGCAGTGACTCGGCAGGGCTTCAGCCCCAGCATTTT.